Presented here are 13 T cell receptor beta chains from one specimen sequenced in a study of blood T cell repertoires in COVID-19. Data came from immunoSEQ multiplex PCR; TCRdb stores just in-frame clones and leaves some out. The sample includes about 160,000 clones, around nine tenths of them seen just once. Material: peripheral blood. The receptors come from a woman aged 65 to 85 with COVID-19, enrolled during active disease.

On this clone itself: Additional DNA sequences in this sample encode the identical CDR3. The chain employs TRBV18 and TRBJ1-1, with 8 bases matching TRBD1. V shed 3 bases, J shed 1 base, and the junction held 4 bases outside the gene matches. The CDR3 consists of 15 residues. Germline CDR1 KGHSH, CDR2 LQKENI. In DNA form, the CDR3 reads TGTGCCAGCTCACCCACAGGGACAGGGAACACTGAAGCTTTCTTT. Protein product: CASSPTGTGNTEAFF.

V is TRBV5-1 and J is TRBJ2-7; TRBD2 matches at 7 bases. V shed 4 bases, J shed 3 bases, and the junction held 7 bases outside the gene matches. The CDR3 totals 14 residues. CDR1 is SGHRS, CDR2 YFSETQ, per germline. The CDR3 loop is CASSRDYPNYEQYF. The CDR3 nucleotides read TGCGCCAGCAGCCGGGACTACCCAAACTACGAGCAGTACTTC. Supplemented by reference TRBV5-1 and TRBJ2-7, the full variable domain reads KAGVTQTPRYLIKTRGQQVTLSCSPISGHRSVSWYQQTPGQGLQFLFEYFSETQRNKGNFPGRFSGRQFSNSRSEMNVSTLELGDSALYLCASSRDYPNYEQYFGPGTRLTVT.

The J gene is TRBJ2-2, the V gene TRBV14, with 7 positions matching TRBD1. The CDR3 is made up of 14 amino acids. The germline gives CDR1 SGHDN, CDR2 FVKESK. The ends lost 6 bases at V and 4 bases at J; junction bases unmatched: 5. CDR3 amino acids: CASSGQVGTGELFF. The CDR3 DNA sequence: TGTGCCAGCAGTGGACAGGTCGGCACCGGGGAGCTGTTTTTT.

The rearrangement uses TRBV28 and TRBJ1-5, with 12 positions matching TRBD1. The CDR3 runs to 14 residues. V gave up 5 bases and J gave up 13 bases; unmatched junction bases: 9. Germline CDR1 MDHEN, CDR2 SYDVKM. This chain's CDR3 is CASSPGDRGLHQHF. DNA of the CDR3: TGTGCCAGCAGTCCTGGGGACAGGGGGCTGCATCAGCATTTT.

The sample holds one count of this clone. The chain joins TRBV5-5 to TRBJ1-2, with TRBD1 matching over 7 bases. Trimming removed 4 bases from V and 0 bases from J; junction bases left unmatched: 6. This CDR3 is built from 15 residues. Per germline, CDR1 SGHKS and CDR2 YYEKEE (reference sequence). The CDR3 reads CASSPTGTANYGYTF. DNA of the CDR3: TGTGCCAGCAGCCCTACAGGGACAGCTAACTATGGCTACACCTTC.

The chain recombines TRBV2 with TRBJ1-1; a possible D gene is TRBD1 (6 bases). The CDR3 totals 14 residues. V lost 6 bases to trimming and J lost 1 base, with 12 bases between them. Germline values: CDR1 SNHLY, CDR2 FYNNEI. DNA of the CDR3: TGTGCCAGCAGGGTACAGGGTAGGAACACTGAAGCTTTCTTT. As protein: CASRVQGRNTEAFF.

The sample holds one count of this clone. The V gene is TRBV6-2 or TRBV6-3, the J gene TRBJ2-7; 9 bases align to TRBD1. This CDR3 comprises 15 residues. J gave up 9 bases and V 5 bases, and 14 bases lay outside the gene matches. CDR1 MNHEY and CDR2 SVGEGT come from the germline V gene. The CDR3 reads CASSQGDRVQNGQYF. The CDR3 DNA is TGTGCCAGCAGTCAAGGGGACAGGGTGCAGAACGGGCAGTACTTC.

This chain links TRBV29-1 with TRBJ1-2, with 7 bases identical to TRBD1. Germline CDR1 is SQVTM and CDR2 is ANQGSEA. This CDR3 has 12 residues. J lost 9 bases, V lost 7 bases, and 11 bases had no gene match. CDR3 loop: CSDLTGEYSYTF. CDR3 nucleotides: TGCAGCGACCTAACAGGGGAATATAGCTACACCTTC.

V usage is TRBV28 and J usage is TRBJ1-5; 8 bases match TRBD1. Trimming removed 1 base from V and 4 bases from J; junction bases left unmatched: 3. CDR3 size: 15 residues. Per the germline V gene, CDR1 is MDHEN and CDR2 is SYDVKM. CDR3: CASSLFNRGNQPQHF. DNA of the CDR3: TGTGCCAGCAGTTTATTCAACAGGGGGAATCAGCCCCAGCATTTT.

This chain connects TRBV4-1 to TRBJ1-2; 8 bases line up with TRBD1. The CDR3 runs to 15 residues. CDR1 and CDR2 (germline): MGHRA, YSYEKL. The J segment lost 4 bases and the V segment lost 3 bases, leaving 7 bases of the junction unmatched. CDR3 nucleotide sequence: TGCGCCAGCAGCCAGCGACGACAGGGGACCTATGGCTACACCTTC. Protein: CASSQRRQGTYGYTF.

The gene calls are TRBV4-1 and TRBJ1-1; possible D gene TRBD1, 5 bases. Germline V gene lookup returns CDR1 MGHRA and CDR2 YSYEKL. This CDR3 comprises 17 residues. The ends were cut back, 0 bases at V and 1 base at J, with 15 bases in the middle. The CDR3 reads CASSQDQGAVANTEAFF. DNA for the CDR3: TGCGCCAGCAGCCAAGATCAAGGGGCGGTAGCGAACACTGAAGCTTTCTTT.

CDR3 bases: TGTGCCAGCAGCCAGGGGGACATTAGCAATCAGCCCCAGCATTTT. Its translation: CASSQGDISNQPQHF. The chain recombines TRBV4-2 with TRBJ1-5, with D tentatively TRBD1 (6 bases). The V end was cut by 3 bases, the J end by 0 bases, with 9 bases between. This CDR3 region has 15 residues. Germline CDR1 reads LGHNA; CDR2 reads YNFKEQ.

To note about this clone: A junction end diverges from the germline sequence, so it may reflect a read error. The J gene is TRBJ1-5, the V gene TRBV23-1; no reliable D call. TRBV23-1 is an open reading frame, and its role is uncertain. The CDR3 consists of 11 residues. The CDR3 reads CASSRTAGDNF. The CDR3 DNA is TGCGCCAGCAGTCGCACGGCCGGCGACAATTTT.